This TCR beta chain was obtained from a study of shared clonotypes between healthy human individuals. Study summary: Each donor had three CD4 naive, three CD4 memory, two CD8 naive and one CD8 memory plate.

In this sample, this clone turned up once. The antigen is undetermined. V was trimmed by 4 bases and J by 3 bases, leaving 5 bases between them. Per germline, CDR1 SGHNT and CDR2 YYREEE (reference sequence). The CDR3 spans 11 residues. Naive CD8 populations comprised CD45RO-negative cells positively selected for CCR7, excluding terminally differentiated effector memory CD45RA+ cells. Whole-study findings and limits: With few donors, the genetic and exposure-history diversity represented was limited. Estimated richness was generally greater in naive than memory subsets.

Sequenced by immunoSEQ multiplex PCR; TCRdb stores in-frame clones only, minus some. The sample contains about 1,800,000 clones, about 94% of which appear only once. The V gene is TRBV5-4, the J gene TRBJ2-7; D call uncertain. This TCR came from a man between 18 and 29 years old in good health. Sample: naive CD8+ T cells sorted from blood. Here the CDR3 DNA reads TGTGCCAGCAGCACGAACTACGAGCAGTACTTC. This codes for CASSTNYEQYF.